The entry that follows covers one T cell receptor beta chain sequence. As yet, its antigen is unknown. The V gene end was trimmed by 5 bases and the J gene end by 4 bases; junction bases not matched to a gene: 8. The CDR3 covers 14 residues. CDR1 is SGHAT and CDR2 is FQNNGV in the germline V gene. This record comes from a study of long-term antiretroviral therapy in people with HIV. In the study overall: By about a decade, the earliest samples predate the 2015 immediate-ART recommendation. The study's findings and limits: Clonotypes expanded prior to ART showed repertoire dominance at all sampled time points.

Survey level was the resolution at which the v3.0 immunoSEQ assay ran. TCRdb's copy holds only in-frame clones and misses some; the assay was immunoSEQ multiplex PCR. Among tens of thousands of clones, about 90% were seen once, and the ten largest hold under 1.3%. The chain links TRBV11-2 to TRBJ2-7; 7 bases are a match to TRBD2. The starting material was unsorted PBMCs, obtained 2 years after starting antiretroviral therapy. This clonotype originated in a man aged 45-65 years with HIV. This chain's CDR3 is CASSRDSRGYEQYF. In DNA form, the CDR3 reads TGTGCCAGCAGCCGGGACTCGCGGGGGTACGAGCAGTACTTC. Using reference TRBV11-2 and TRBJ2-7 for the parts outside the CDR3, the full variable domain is EAGVAQSPRYKIIEKRQSVAFWCNPISGHATLYWYQQILGQGPKLLIQFQNNGVVDDSQLPKDRFSAERLKGVDSTLKIQPAKLEDSAVYLCASSRDSRGYEQYFGPGTRLTVT.